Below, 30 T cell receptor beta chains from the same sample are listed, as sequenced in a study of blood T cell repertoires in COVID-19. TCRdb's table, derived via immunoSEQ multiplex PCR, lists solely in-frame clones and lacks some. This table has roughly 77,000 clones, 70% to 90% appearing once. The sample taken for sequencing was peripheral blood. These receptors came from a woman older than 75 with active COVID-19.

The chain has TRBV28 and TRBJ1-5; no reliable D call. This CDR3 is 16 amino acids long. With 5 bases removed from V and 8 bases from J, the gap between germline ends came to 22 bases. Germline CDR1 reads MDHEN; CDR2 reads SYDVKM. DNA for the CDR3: TGTGCCAGCAGTACTACCACGTTCGGAGTAGTGAAGCCCCAGCATTTT. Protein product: CASSTTTFGVVKPQHF.

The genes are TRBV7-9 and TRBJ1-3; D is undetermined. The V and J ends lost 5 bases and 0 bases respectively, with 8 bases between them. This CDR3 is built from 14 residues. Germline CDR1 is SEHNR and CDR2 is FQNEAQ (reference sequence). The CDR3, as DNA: TGTGCCAGCAGCCAAGCATACTCTGGAAACACCATATATTTT. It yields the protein CASSQAYSGNTIYF.

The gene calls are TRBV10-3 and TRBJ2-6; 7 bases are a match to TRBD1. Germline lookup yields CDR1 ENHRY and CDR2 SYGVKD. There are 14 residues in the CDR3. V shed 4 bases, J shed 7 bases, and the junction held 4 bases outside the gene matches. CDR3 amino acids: CAISGQGSANVLTF. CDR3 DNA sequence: TGTGCCATCAGTGGACAGGGTAGTGCCAACGTCCTGACTTTC.

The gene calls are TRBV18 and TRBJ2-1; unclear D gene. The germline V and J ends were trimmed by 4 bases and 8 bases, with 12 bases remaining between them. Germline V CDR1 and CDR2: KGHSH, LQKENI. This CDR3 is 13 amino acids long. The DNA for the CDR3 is TGTGCCAGCTCACTTAACCCCCGCGATGAGCAGTTCTTC. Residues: CASSLNPRDEQFF.

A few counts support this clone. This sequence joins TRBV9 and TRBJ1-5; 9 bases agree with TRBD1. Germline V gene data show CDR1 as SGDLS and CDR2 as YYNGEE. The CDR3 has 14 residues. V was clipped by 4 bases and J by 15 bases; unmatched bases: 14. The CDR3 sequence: CASSSGQGRERLHF. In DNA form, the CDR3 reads TGTGCCAGCAGCAGCGGACAGGGGAGGGAGAGATTGCATTTT.

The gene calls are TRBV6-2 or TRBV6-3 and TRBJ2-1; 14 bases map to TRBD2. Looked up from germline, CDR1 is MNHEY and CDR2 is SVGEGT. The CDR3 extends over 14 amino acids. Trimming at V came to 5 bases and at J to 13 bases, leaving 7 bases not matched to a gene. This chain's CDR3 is CASSRPGLAGDQFF. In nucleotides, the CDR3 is TGTGCCAGCAGTCGCCCGGGACTAGCGGGGGATCAGTTCTTC.

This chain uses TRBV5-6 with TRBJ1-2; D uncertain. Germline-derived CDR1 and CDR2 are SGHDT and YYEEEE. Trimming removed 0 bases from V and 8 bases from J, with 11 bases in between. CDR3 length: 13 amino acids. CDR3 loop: CASSLGRRGGYTF. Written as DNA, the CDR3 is TGTGCCAGCAGCTTGGGGAGGAGAGGGGGCTACACCTTC.

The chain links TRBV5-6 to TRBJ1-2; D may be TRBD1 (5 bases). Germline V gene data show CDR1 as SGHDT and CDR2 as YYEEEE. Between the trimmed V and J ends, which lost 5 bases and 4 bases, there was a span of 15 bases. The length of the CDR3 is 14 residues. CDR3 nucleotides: TGTGCCAGCAGGCATTTCGGGGGAAGCTATGGCTACACCTTC. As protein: CASRHFGGSYGYTF.

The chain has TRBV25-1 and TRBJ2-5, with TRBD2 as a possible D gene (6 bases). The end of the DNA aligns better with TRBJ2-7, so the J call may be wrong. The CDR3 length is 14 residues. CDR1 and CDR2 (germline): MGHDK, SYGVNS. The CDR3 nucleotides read TGTGCCAGCAGTACTGGGGGGTCTTACTACGAGCAGTACTTC. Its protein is CASSTGGSYYEQYF.

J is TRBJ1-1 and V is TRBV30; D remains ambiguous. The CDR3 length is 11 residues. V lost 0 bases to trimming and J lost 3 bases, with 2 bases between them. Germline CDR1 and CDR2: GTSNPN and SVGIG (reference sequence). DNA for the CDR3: TGTGCCTGGAGTGTCGACACTGAAGCTTTCTTT. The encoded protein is CAWSVDTEAFF.

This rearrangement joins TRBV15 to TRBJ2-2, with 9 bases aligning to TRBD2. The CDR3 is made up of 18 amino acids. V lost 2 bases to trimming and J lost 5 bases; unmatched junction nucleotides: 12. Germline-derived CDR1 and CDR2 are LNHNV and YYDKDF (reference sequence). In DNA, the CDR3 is TGTGCCACCAGCAGACGCCGACGAGCGGGAGGTTATACCGGGGAGCTGTTTTTT. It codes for CATSRRRRAGGYTGELFF.

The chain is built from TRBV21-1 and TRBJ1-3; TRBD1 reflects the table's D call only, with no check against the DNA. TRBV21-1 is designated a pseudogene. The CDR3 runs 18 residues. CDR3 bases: TGTGCCAGCAGCAAAGCGCCCTCTGAATGGACAGGTTGGGACACCATATATTTT. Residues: CASSKAPSEWTGWDTIYF.

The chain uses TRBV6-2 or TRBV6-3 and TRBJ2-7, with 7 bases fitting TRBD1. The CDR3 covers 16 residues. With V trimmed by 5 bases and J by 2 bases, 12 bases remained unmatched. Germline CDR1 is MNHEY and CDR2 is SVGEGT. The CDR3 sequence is CASSTQTRDSAYEQYF. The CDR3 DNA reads TGTGCCAGCAGTACGCAAACCCGGGACAGTGCCTACGAGCAGTACTTC.

CDR3 DNA: TGTGCCAGCAGCCCCCCGGGGTATAGCGGGAGTGTCTACGAGCAGTACTTC. This translates into CASSPPGYSGSVYEQYF. The gene calls are TRBV3-1 (or the pseudogene TRBV3-2) and TRBJ2-7; TRBD2 matches 9 bases. The CDR3 is 17 amino acids. From germline, CDR1 is LGHDT and CDR2 YNNKEL (reference sequence). The V and J ends lost 4 bases and 3 bases, in that order; junction bases with no gene match: 13.

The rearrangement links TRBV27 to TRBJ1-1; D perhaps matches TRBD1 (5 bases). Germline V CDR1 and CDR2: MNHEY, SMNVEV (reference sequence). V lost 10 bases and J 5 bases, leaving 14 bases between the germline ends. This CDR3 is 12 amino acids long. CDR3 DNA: TGTGCCACAAAAAGGGGTGCAACTGAAGCTTTCTTT. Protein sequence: CATKRGATEAFF.

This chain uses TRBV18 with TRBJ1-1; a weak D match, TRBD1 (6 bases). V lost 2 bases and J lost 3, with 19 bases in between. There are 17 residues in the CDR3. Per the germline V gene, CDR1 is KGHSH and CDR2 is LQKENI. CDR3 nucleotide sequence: TGTGCCAGCTCACCAGACGCAGGGGAGCTTGGGGACACTGAAGCTTTCTTT. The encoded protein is CASSPDAGELGDTEAFF.

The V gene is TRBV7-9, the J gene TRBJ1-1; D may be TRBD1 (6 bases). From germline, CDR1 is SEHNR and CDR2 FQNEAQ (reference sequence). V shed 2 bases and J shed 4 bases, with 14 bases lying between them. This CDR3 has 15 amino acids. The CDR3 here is CASSLKAGAATEAFF. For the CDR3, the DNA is TGTGCCAGCAGCTTAAAAGCAGGGGCAGCCACTGAAGCTTTCTTT. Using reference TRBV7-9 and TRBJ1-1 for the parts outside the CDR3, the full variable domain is DTGVSQNPRHKITKRGQNVTFRCDPISEHNRLYWYRQTLGQGPEFLTYFQNEAQLEKSRLLSDRFSAERPKGSFSTLEIQRTEQGDSAMYLCASSLKAGAATEAFFGQGTRLTVV.

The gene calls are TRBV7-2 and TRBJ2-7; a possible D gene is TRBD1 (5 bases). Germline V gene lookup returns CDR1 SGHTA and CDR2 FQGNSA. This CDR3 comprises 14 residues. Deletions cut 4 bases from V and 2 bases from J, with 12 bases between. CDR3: CASSSRIGAYEQYF. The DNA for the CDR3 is TGTGCCAGCAGCTCAAGGATAGGGGCCTACGAGCAGTACTTC.

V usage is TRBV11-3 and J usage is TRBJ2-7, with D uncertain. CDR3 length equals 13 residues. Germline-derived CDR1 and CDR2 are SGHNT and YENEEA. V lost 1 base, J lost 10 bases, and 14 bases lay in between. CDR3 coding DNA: TGTGCCAGCAGCTTAGGGGCAGCCACCCTCCAGTACTTC. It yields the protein CASSLGAATLQYF.

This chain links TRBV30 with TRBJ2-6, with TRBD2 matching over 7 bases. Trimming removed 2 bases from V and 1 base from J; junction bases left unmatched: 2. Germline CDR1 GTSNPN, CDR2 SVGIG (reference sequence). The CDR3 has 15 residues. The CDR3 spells CAWSSGGSGANVLTF. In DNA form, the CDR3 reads TGTGCCTGGAGTTCCGGGGGGTCTGGGGCCAACGTCCTGACTTTC. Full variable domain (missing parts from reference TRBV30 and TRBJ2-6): SQTIHQWPATLVQPVGSPLSLECTVEGTSNPNLYWYRQAAGRGLQLLFYSVGIGQISSEVPQNLSASRPQDRQFILSSKKLLLSDSGFYLCAWSSGGSGANVLTFGAGSRLTVL.

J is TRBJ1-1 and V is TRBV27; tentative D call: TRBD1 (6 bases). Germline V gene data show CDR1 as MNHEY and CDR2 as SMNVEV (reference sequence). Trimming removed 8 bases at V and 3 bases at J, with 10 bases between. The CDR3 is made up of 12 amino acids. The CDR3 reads CASGQQYTEAFF. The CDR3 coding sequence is TGTGCCAGCGGACAGCAGTACACTGAAGCTTTCTTT.

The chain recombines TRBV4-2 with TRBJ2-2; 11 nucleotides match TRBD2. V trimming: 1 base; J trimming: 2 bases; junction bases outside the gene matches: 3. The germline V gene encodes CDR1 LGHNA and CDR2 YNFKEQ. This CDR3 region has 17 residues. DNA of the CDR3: TGTGCCAGCAGCCAAGTCACTAGCGGGAGAAACACCGGGGAGCTGTTTTTT. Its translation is CASSQVTSGRNTGELFF.

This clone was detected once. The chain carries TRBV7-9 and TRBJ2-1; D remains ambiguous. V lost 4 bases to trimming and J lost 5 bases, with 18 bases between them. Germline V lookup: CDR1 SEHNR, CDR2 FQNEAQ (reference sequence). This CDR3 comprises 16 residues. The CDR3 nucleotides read TGTGCCAGCAGCTCCTCAGGAACGGCTTGGGACAATGAGCAGTTCTTC. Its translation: CASSSSGTAWDNEQFF.

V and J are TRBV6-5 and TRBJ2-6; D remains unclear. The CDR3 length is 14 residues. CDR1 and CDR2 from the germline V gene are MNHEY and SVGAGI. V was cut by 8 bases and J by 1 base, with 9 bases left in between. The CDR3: CASSTPSGANVLTF. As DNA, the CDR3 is TGTGCCAGCTCCACTCCTTCTGGGGCCAACGTCCTGACTTTC.

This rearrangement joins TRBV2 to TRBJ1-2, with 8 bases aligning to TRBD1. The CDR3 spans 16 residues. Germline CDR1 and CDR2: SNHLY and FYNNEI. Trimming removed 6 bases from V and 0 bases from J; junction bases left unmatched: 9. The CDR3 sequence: CASSQDRVLSNYGYTF. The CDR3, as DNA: TGTGCCAGCAGCCAGGACAGGGTTCTTTCTAACTATGGCTACACCTTC.

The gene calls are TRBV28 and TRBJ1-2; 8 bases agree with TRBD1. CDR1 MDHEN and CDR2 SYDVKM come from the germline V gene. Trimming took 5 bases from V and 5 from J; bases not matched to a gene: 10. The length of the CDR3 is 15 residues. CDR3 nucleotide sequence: TGTGCCAGCAGTCTGACAGGGGCAAGAAGGTATGGCTACACCTTC. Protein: CASSLTGARRYGYTF.

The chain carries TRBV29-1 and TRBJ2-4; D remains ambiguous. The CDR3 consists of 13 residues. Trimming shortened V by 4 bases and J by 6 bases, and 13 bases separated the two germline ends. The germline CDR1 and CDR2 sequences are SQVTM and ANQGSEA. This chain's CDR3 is CSVGPGSTNIQYF. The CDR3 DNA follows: TGCAGCGTTGGCCCCGGGTCCACAAACATTCAGTACTTC.

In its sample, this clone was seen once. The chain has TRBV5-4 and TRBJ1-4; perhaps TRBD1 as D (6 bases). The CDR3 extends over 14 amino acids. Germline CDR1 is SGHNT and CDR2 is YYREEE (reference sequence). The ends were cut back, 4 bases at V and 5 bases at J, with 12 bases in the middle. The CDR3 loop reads CASSTDRRNEKLFF. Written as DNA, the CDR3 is TGTGCCAGCAGCACCGACAGGCGGAATGAAAAACTGTTTTTT.

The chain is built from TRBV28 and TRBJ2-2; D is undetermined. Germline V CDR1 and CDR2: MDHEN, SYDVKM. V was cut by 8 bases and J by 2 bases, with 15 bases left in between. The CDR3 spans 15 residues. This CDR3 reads CASRLWHSNTGELFF. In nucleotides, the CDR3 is TGTGCCAGCCGCTTATGGCACAGCAACACCGGGGAGCTGTTTTTT.

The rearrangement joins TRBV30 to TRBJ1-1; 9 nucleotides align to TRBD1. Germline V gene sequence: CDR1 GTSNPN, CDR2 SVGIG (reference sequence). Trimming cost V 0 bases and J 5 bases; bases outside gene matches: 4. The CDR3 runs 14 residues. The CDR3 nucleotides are TGTGCCTGGAGTGTACAGGGGGCGCGGACTGAAGCTTTCTTT. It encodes CAWSVQGARTEAFF.